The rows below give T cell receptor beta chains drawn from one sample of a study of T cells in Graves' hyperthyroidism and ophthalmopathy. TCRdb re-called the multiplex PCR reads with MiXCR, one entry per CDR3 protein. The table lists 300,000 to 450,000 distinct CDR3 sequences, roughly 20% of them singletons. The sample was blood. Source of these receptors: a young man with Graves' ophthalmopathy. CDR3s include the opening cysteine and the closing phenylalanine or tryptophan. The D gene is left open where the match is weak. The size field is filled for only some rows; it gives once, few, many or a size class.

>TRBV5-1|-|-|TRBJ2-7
CASSLSGTDPYEQYF
TGCGCCAGCAGCTTATCCGGGACGGATCCCTACGAGCAGTACTTC
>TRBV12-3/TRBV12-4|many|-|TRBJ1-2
CASAIGGGFNGYTF
TGTGCCAGCGCTATCGGGGGGGGCTTTAACGGCTACACCTTC
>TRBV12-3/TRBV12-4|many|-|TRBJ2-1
CASSLLEPYNEQFF
TGTGCCAGCAGTTTACTAGAACCCTACAATGAGCAGTTCTTC
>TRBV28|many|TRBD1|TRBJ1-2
CASRSTGGDYGYTF
TGTGCCAGCAGGTCGACAGGGGGCGACTATGGCTACACCTTC
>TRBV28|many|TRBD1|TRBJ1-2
CASSLSTGANYGYTF
TGTGCCAGCAGTTTATCTACAGGGGCTAACTATGGCTACACCTTC
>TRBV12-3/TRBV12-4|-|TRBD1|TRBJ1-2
CASSLGTGIVGGYGYTF
TGTGCCAGCAGTTTAGGGACAGGGATTGTTGGTGGCTATGGCTACACCTTC
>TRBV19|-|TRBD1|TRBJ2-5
CASRGHLRTGKSETQYF
TGTGCCAGTAGGGGCCACCTTCGGACAGGAAAGAGTGAGACCCAGTACTTC
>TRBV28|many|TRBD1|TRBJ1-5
CASSGGEDRVFSGNQPQHF
TGTGCCAGCAGTGGAGGGGAGGACAGGGTATTTTCGGGCAATCAGCCCCAGCATTTT
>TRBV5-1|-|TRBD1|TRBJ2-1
CASSIRIGGNNEQFF
TGCGCCAGCAGTATTCGGATAGGGGGCAACAATGAGCAGTTCTTC
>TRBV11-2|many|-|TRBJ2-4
CASSLGKNIQYF
TGTGCCAGCAGTCTCGGAAAAAACATTCAGTACTTC
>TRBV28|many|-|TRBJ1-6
CASSTGRGNSPLHF
TGTGCCAGCAGTACAGGGAGGGGTAATTCACCCCTCCACTTT
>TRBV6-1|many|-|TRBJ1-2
CASNNRAGEGYTF
TGTGCCAGCAACAACAGGGCAGGGGAAGGCTACACCTTC
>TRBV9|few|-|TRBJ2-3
CASSISPGATDTQYF
TGTGCCAGCAGCATCAGTCCCGGGGCCACAGATACGCAGTATTTT
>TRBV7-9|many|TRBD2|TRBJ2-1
CASSLSRGGHNEQFF
TGTGCCAGCAGCTTGTCCCGGGGGGGACACAATGAGCAGTTCTTC
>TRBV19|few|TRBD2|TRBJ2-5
CASRSERGGRETQYF
TGTGCCAGTAGGTCCGAGCGGGGGGGCAGGGAGACCCAGTACTTC
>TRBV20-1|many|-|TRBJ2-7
CSARRDSLSYEQYF
TGCAGTGCGAGGAGGGACAGCCTCTCCTACGAGCAGTACTTC
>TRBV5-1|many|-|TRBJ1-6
CASSLDGLGIPLHF
TGCGCCAGCAGCTTGGATGGGCTGGGGATACCCCTCCACTTT
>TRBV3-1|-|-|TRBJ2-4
CASSLDRAPDQYF
TGTGCAAGCAGCCTTGACCGGGCCCCGGATCAGTACTTC
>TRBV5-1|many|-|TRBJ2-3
CASSLALQRISGGTDTQYF
TGCGCCAGCAGCTTGGCCCTTCAAAGAATTTCTGGTGGCACAGATACGCAGTATTTT
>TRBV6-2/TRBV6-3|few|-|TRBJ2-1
CASIAAGTYFSYNEQFF
TGTGCCAGCATAGCCGCCGGGACATACTTCTCCTACAATGAGCAGTTCTTC